This TCR beta chain was recovered during a study of CXCR3-negative and CXCR3-positive naive CD8 T cells. Turning to the study itself: Total TRB output reached about 135 million reads, about 1.5 +/- 0.3 million per library.

This CDR3 is 15 amino acids long. General study results and limits: Greater hydrophobicity was found in TRB CDR3s of CXCR3-positive naive cells than of CXCR3-negative naive cells. Because surface CD5 did not distinguish the naive subsets, TCR strength was inferred from TRB CDR3 properties. Similar TRBV-TRBJ usage was seen in naive cells (both CXCR3-negative and CXCR3-positive), but memory cells differed.

In preparing the TRB cDNA libraries, 5' RACE with UMI labels was used. TCRdb reprocessed the 5' RACE reads and reports one entry per CDR3 protein, with no DNA. The sample is made up of around 140,000 distinct CDR3 sequences, and the top ten hold 0.41% of it. On this clonotype: What it binds is unknown.

Among CD8+ T cells, naive ones were CD45RO-CCR7+CD27+CD95-. The gene calls are TRBV12-3 or TRBV12-4 and TRBJ2-7; without DNA, the TCRdb call of TRBD1 cannot be checked. The receptor was derived from a human donor in good health. Some clones in this sample may be carry-over from other donors' samples. Sequences were obtained from naive CXCR3+ CD8+ T cells from blood. Subset given: CD45RO-CCR7+CD27+CD95- naive CD8+ T cells expressing CXCR3 (TNR3+). Here the CDR3 reads CASSQEGAGDYEQYF.